This entry describes one T cell receptor (beta chain). The sample originates from a study of blood T cell repertoires in COVID-19. Overall study context: Samples of COVID-19 (acute and convalescent) were obtained from the United States, Italy and Spain.

TCRdb's table, derived via immunoSEQ multiplex PCR, lists solely in-frame clones and lacks some. Altogether 140,000 to 150,000 clones are present, 80% being singletons, with the ten largest covering 3.5%. With V trimmed by 4 bases and J by 0 bases, 3 bases remained unmatched. This CDR3 has 14 amino acids. Germline V gives CDR1 SGHAT, CDR2 FQNNGV. V is TRBV11-2 and J is TRBJ2-7; 7 bases map to TRBD2. The receptor was isolated from a man in his 70s who had recovered from COVID-19. Sequences were obtained from peripheral blood. CDR3 nucleotide sequence: TGTGCCAGCAGCTCTCTAGCGGTCTCCTACGAGCAGTACTTC. Protein: CASSSLAVSYEQYF.